The present TCR beta chain was sequenced within a study of human T cells and chemical hapten exposure (dated by TCRdb to 2020 to 2022). The study in broad terms: For sensitization, 2% DPC in acetone was applied to a 2 cm by 2 cm area of upper inner arm skin. Throughout the study period of 20 to 25 weeks, patients also received therapeutic DPC doses to the scalp every week. Patch testing on the upper back used Finn chambers containing 0.01% DPC, with scoring done after 6 days according to International Contact Dermatitis Research Group standards. The patient cohort, mostly female, included alopecia areata with under or over 50% scalp involvement, alopecia totalis and alopecia universalis. Libraries were pooled for sequencing, and variation in per-sample TCR yields was attributed mainly to small differences in library volumes within the pool. In alopecia patients, the study followed how the peripheral blood TCR repertoire changed in vivo over primary and secondary sensitization to diphenylcyclopropenone (DPC), a hapten. Patient blood was sampled pre-sensitization (week 0) and at 2, 6 and about 24 weeks after DPC sensitization. About 28 alopecia patients gave blood for TCR sequencing at one to four time points (pre-sensitization, 2, 6 and 24 weeks).

The junction carries 18 bases between V and J, which are trimmed by 4 bases and 3 bases respectively. CDR1 and CDR2 are drawn from the germline V gene: SGHRS, YFSETQ. The CDR3 holds 16 amino acids from the cysteine to the phenylalanine. The kept DNA is CDR3 alone, 48 bases in frame from the first base. The sample's time point label is to be understood as: pre-sensitization, week 0. In the paper's terms, the treatment or condition label means: therapeutic diphenylcyclopropenone sensitization with weekly scalp DPC. At each patch-test visit, blood was drawn before the patch test was applied. Patients were eligible if aged 18 to 70, diagnosed with alopecia and judged suitable for DPC therapy, and pregnant patients were excluded. Unfractionated whole blood was collected in Tempus Blood RNA tubes, and total RNA was extracted from that blood. What the work shows at the level of the full study, not this receptor alone: No change with DPC sensitization was found in the number of TCRs above 1 in 1000 frequency, and no evidence of global repertoire structure alterations was found. Because all patients had alopecia, a presumed autoimmune disease, the immune response of the patients might differ from that of healthy individuals. Compared with pre-sensitization or healthy control sets, expanded TCRs formed significantly more large CDR3 similarity clusters, which is consistent with antigen-driven responses. The number of PT1 expanded TCRs positively correlated with patch test score, significant at thresholds 8, 16 and 32 but not 4. Repeated subsampling changed both the strength of the expansion versus patch-test correlation and the threshold at which that correlation became significant.

With respect to this clonotype: Its antigen specificity is not known. Base qualities are not provided; no much larger clone lies one nucleotide away.

Receptor libraries were prepared by RACE. Instrument on record: NextSeq 500. Library preparation attached unique molecular identifiers to individual cDNA molecules for quantitative, reproducible TCR counting. Both TCR alpha and TCR beta chains were sequenced from each blood RNA sample. The original methods were these. A median of approximately 96,000 TCRs per sample was observed, with a range of about 23,224 to 690,600. V, J and CDR3 annotation of the TCR reads was carried out using the Decombinator software suite. To make PS versus PT1 abundance plots, every sample was subsampled to the same number of TCRs (28,000). Expanded TCRs were defined as absent before sensitization and observed at least eight times at the 2-week time point. In-frame beta chains were kept once TCRdb had trimmed the public reads at Q25 with fastp and called clones with MiXCR. Rows merge per CDR3 protein into single entries with the most common DNA and genes. The V and J calls were determined by TCRdb, not by the authors. Present in this sample are 250,000 to 300,000 distinct CDR3 sequences, 7.7% of which were seen just once. The top ten clonotypes cover 1.2% of the sample.

The chain is made from TRBV5-1 and TRBJ2-3; no D segment can be confidently identified. The sequence came from a man between 18 and 29 years old with alopecia areata. Some clones in this sample may be carry-over from other donors' samples. The specimen comprised whole blood, sampled in connection with sensitization to the hapten diphenylcyclopropenone (DPC). The DNA sequence is given as TGCGCCAGCAGCCGTCCGGACGGACCCTATACAGATACGCAGTATTTT. The translation is CASSRPDGPYTDTQYF.